These T cell receptor beta chains were read from a single sample in a study of a mutant IDH1 vaccine in newly diagnosed glioma. Their antigen targets remain unknown. The repertoire was sequenced with immunoSEQ multiplex PCR; TCRdb's copy has only in-frame clones and lacks some. The sample records 40,000 or so clones, less than 85% being singletons. Sequencing was performed on PBMCs, taken from a glioma patient whose treatment included an IDH1 peptide vaccine. The origin of the receptors is a young woman with glioma. Some clones in this sample may be carry-over from other donors' samples. Both conserved end residues are part of each CDR3. D genes are given only for firm matches. Only part of the rows carry a size: once, few, many, or a class if the clone is expanded.

TRBJ2-3 TRBV5-4 TRBD2 NA 17 TGTGCCAGCAGCCCCAGACTAGCGGGAGTGGGGGCAGATACGCAGTATTTT CASSPRLAGVGADTQYF
TRBJ2-7 TRBV7-8 NA few 11 TGTGCCAGTTCAATGGCCTACGAGCAGTACTTC CASSMAYEQYF
TRBJ1-5 TRBV4-2 NA NA 14 TGTGCCAGCAGCCCGGATCACCCAGGGAAGCCCCAGCATTTT CASSPDHPGKPQHF
TRBJ2-5 TRBV19 NA once 12 TGTGCCAGTAGTATGGGGGAAGAGACCCAGTACTTC CASSMGEETQYF
TRBJ1-6 TRBV5-6 NA NA 13 TGTGCCAGCAGCCAACCGGGGAGTTCACCCCTCCACTTT CASSQPGSSPLHF
TRBJ2-1 TRBV18 TRBD2 NA 15 TGTGCCAGCTCATTAGCGGGGGGATCCTACAATGAGCAGTTCTTC CASSLAGGSYNEQFF
TRBJ2-7 TRBV13 NA once 11 TGTGCCAGCAGCTCAGCCTACGAGCAGTACTTC CASSSAYEQYF
TRBJ2-1 TRBV27 NA NA 11 TGTGCCAGCATAGGACCCATTAGGCAGTTCTTC CASIGPIRQFF
TRBJ1-5 TRBV29-1 TRBD1 few 14 TGCAGCGTGCTGACAGGGGATAGCAATCAGCCCCAGCATTTT CSVLTGDSNQPQHF
TRBJ2-1 TRBV7-3 TRBD1 NA 15 TGTGCCAGCAGGTCGACAGGGACCACCTACAATGAGCAGTTCTTC CASRSTGTTYNEQFF
TRBJ2-2 TRBV12-5 TRBD2 few 13 TGTGCTAGTGGTTTGGTAGCGGGAGGGGAGCTGTTTTTT CASGLVAGGELFF
TRBJ2-1 TRBV9 NA NA 15 TGTGCCAGCAGCGTAGGGGCGGGGTGGTACAATGAGCAGTTCTTC CASSVGAGWYNEQFF
TRBJ1-1 TRBV4-3 NA NA 16 TGCGCCAGCAGCTACCGGGACTGGACCTCGGGAACTGAAGCTTTCTTT CASSYRDWTSGTEAFF
TRBJ2-1 TRBV9 TRBD1 NA 17 TGTGCCAGCAGCGTGGATCCGGGACAGGGGGTTATCAATGAGCAGTTCTTC CASSVDPGQGVINEQFF
TRBJ1-2 TRBV5-1 TRBD1 NA 15 TGCGCCAGCAGTGGGACAGCTCCGGTGGCAGGAGGCTACACCTTC CASSGTAPVAGGYTF
TRBJ2-2 TRBV19 NA NA 13 TGTGCCAGTAGTTCCGGGGAGGCCGGGGAGCTGTTTTTT CASSSGEAGELFF
TRBJ2-7 TRBV9 TRBD1 few 16 TGTGCCAGCAGCGTAGTCGGGACAGGGGGCTCCTACGAGCAGTACTTC CASSVVGTGGSYEQYF
TRBJ1-2 TRBV4-2 TRBD1 NA 13 TGTGCCAGCAGCCACCGGACAGGGCAAGGCTACACCTTC CASSHRTGQGYTF
TRBJ1-5 TRBV9 NA few 14 TGTGCCAGCAGCGTAGGTGAGGTCAATCAGCCCCAGCATTTT CASSVGEVNQPQHF
TRBJ2-5 TRBV6-6 NA NA 13 TGTGCCAGCAGTTACCTTGCGGGAGAGACCCAGTACTTC CASSYLAGETQYF
TRBJ2-3 TRBV5-4 NA NA 15 TGTGCCAGCAGCTTGGGACAGACTAGCACAGATACGCAGTATTTT CASSLGQTSTDTQYF
TRBJ2-3 TRBV7-9 TRBD1 NA 15 TGTGCCAGCAGCTACGGGACAGGGAACACAGATACGCAGTATTTT CASSYGTGNTDTQYF
TRBJ1-4 TRBV9 NA NA 14 TGTGCCAGCAGCGTTGAGGGAACTAATGAAAAACTGTTTTTT CASSVEGTNEKLFF
TRBJ2-2 TRBV19 NA NA 15 TGTGCCAGTAGTCCCCGGCTAACGAACACCGGGGAGCTGTTTTTT CASSPRLTNTGELFF
TRBJ2-7 TRBV4-1 NA NA 13 TGCGCCAGCAGCCCTGGGTCCTCCTACGAGCAGTACTTC CASSPGSSYEQYF
TRBJ2-1 TRBV7-2 NA NA 13 TGTGCCAGCGGGAGGAGGGGTTACAATGAGCAGTTCTTC CASGRRGYNEQFF
TRBJ2-7 TRBV11-2 TRBD1 NA 15 TGTGCCAGCAGCTTAGTAGGGGACAGCTCCTACGAGCAGTACTTC CASSLVGDSSYEQYF
TRBJ1-2 TRBV27 TRBD1 NA 14 TGTGCCAGCAGTTTGGGGGCAGGGGGCCGGGGCTACACCTTC CASSLGAGGRGYTF
TRBJ1-4 TRBV20-1 NA NA 11 TGCAGTGCTCCCTTCCTTGAAAAACTGTTTTTT CSAPFLEKLFF
TRBJ2-5 TRBV27 NA NA 15 TGTGCCAGCAGTTTAGCTTTCGGGGTCCAAGAGACCCAGTACTTC CASSLAFGVQETQYF
TRBJ2-6 TRBV2 NA NA 16 TGTGCCAGCAGTGAGATAGAGCGCTCTGGGGCCAACGTCCTGACTTTC CASSEIERSGANVLTF
TRBJ2-3 TRBV5-1 TRBD1 NA 16 TGCGCCAGCAGCTATCCGAGACAGGGGGGCACAGATACGCAGTATTTT CASSYPRQGGTDTQYF
TRBJ2-7 TRBV7-9 TRBD2 NA 14 TGTGCCAGCAGCAAGACCGGGGGGGCCTACGAGCAGTACTTC CASSKTGGAYEQYF
TRBJ2-7 TRBV5-1 NA NA 12 TGCGCCAGCAGCTGGTCATCCTACGAGCAGTACTTC CASSWSSYEQYF
TRBJ1-1 TRBV9 NA NA 14 TGTGCCAGCAGCGTAGGGGCCGGTGCGGCGGAAGCTTTCTTT CASSVGAGAAEAFF
TRBJ2-6 TRBV7-7 NA NA 15 TGTGCCAGCAGCTTAGGGGTCTCTGGGGCCAACGTCCTGACTTTC CASSLGVSGANVLTF
TRBJ1-1 TRBV27 NA NA 15 TGTGCCACCCAAATCGGGACCCCTCGGGGCACTGAAGCTTTCTTT CATQIGTPRGTEAFF
TRBJ1-1 TRBV6-5 NA NA 13 TGTGCCAGCAGTTACTCTGGGGACGCTGAAGCTTTCTTT CASSYSGDAEAFF
TRBJ2-5 TRBV7-9 NA NA 14 TGTGCCAGCAGCTTAGTGGGGGAGCGGGAGACCCAGTACTTC CASSLVGERETQYF
TRBJ1-1 TRBV19 NA NA 13 TGTGCCAGTAGTGCCACGGGGAACACTGAAGCTTTCTTT CASSATGNTEAFF
TRBJ2-7 TRBV23-1 NA NA 14 TGCGCCAAGTCTACGGGCGGAAGCCCCTACGAGCAGTACTTC CAKSTGGSPYEQYF
TRBJ2-5 TRBV5-4 NA NA 15 TGTGCCAGCAGCTCCCCGGGACCGGGGACGGAGACCCAGTACTTC CASSSPGPGTETQYF
TRBJ2-1 TRBV6-6 TRBD2 NA 12 TGTGCCAGCAGTGGGGGAGGGCCGGCAGAGTTCTTC CASSGGGPAEFF
TRBJ2-3 TRBV11-2 NA NA 14 TGTGCCAGCAGCTTTGAGACTAGATTGAATACGCAGTATTTT CASSFETRLNTQYF
TRBJ1-1 TRBV5-1 TRBD1 NA 17 TGCGCCAGCAGCTTGGGATCACTAGGGGGCGGATTGTTGCAAGCTTTCTTT CASSLGSLGGGLLQAFF
TRBJ2-1 TRBV6-4 TRBD1 NA 15 TGTGCCAGCAGTGAGCCGGGACAGGGTTACAATGAGCAGTTCTTC CASSEPGQGYNEQFF
TRBJ1-5 TRBV18 NA NA 17 TGTGCCAGCTCACCCCTCGTCCGGGACGGGTTCAATCAGCCCCAGCATTTT CASSPLVRDGFNQPQHF
TRBJ2-5 TRBV5-4 TRBD1 NA 15 TGTGCCAGCAGCGGATGGGGACAGGGGCAAGAGACCCAGTACTTC CASSGWGQGQETQYF
TRBJ1-2 TRBV21-1 NA NA 16 TGTGCCAGCAGCGCCGGGAATGCCCTTTATAACTATGGCTACACCTTC CASSAGNALYNYGYTF
TRBJ1-6 TRBV11-2 NA NA 18 TGTGCCAGCAGACGGGGGGCAGGGTCGGGGGTAGGAGATTCACCCCTCCACTTT CASRRGAGSGVGDSPLHF
TRBJ1-5 TRBV25-1 TRBD1 few 14 TGTGCCAGCGGGCCCGGGACAGCATATCAGCCCCAGCATTTT CASGPGTAYQPQHF
TRBJ2-7 TRBV7-2 NA NA 12 TGTGCCAGCAGCTTAGATGTGGGACACGTGTACTTC CASSLDVGHVYF